What follows are 29 T cell receptor beta chains derived from one specimen sequenced in a study of shared clonotypes between healthy human individuals (dated by TCRdb to about 2020). The library came from the immunoSEQ multiplex PCR assay. The immuneACCESS repertoire file appears here via TCRdb, limited to in-frame rearrangements. These files lack a portion of the clones; in checked studies, under half of the deficit traces to unresolved V genes, and the cause of the others is not known. Recorded for this sample are roughly 2.2 million clones; approximately 93% of them occurred a single time. 0.39% of the sample belongs to the ten largest clones. Input material: naive CD4+ T cells from PBMCs. The cell subset or site label for this specimen denotes: CD45RA+ positively selected. The receptors were sampled from a man aged 18 to 29 in good health. Some clones in this sample may be carry-over from other donors' samples.

The rearrangement links TRBV6-1 to TRBJ1-1, with unresolved D. The V end was cut by 6 bases, the J end by 1 base, with 15 bases between. Germline V gene sequence: CDR1 MNHNS, CDR2 SASEGT. The CDR3 length is 15 residues. The CDR3, as DNA: TGTGCCAGCAGCCTCAAGGGATTGCGGAACACTGAAGCTTTCTTT. It translates to CASSLKGLRNTEAFF.

Details on this clone: This specimen includes other DNA sequences encoding the same CDR3. The V call is TRBV29-1, the J call TRBJ1-4; unclear D gene. Trimming cost V 4 bases and J 7 bases, with 10 bases left between them. This CDR3 comprises 12 residues. The V gene's germline CDR1 is SQVTM and CDR2 ANQGSEA. The CDR3 nucleotides read TGCAGCGTTGGGAGGGCCGGTGAAAAACTGTTTTTT. This gives the protein CSVGRAGEKLFF.

The rearrangement uses TRBV7-7 and TRBJ2-2, with D hard to call. Germline assignment: CDR1 SSHAT and CDR2 FNYEAQ (reference sequence). The germline V and J ends were trimmed by 4 bases and 3 bases, with 18 bases remaining between them. This CDR3 contains 17 residues. This CDR3 is CASSSGAVAADTGELFF. The CDR3 DNA is TGTGCCAGCAGCTCGGGTGCCGTGGCAGCCGACACCGGGGAGCTGTTTTTT.

This chain connects TRBV9 to TRBJ2-2; tentative D call: TRBD2 (6 bases). Germline V gene lookup returns CDR1 SGDLS and CDR2 YYNGEE. The V and J ends lost 3 bases and 6 bases respectively, with 12 bases between them. This CDR3 region has 14 residues. The CDR3 here is CASSATSTPGELFF. In DNA form, the CDR3 reads TGTGCCAGCAGCGCCACTAGCACTCCCGGGGAGCTGTTTTTT.

The chain uses TRBV27 and TRBJ1-2; 9 positions match TRBD1. Trimming took 7 bases from V and 8 from J; bases not matched to a gene: 8. CDR1 is MNHEY and CDR2 is SMNVEV in the germline V gene (reference sequence). The CDR3 is 13 residues long. In DNA, the CDR3 is TGTGCCAGCACCCTGGGACAGGGAGGCGGCTACACCTTC. Translation: CASTLGQGGGYTF.

This clone occurred once. At the DNA level, this CDR3 is encoded by other sequences in the same sample as well. The V and J genes are TRBV27 and TRBJ2-7; the D is unclear. Germline CDR1 reads MNHEY; CDR2 reads SMNVEV (reference sequence). The CDR3 is 11 amino acids. V was cut by 3 bases and J by 6 bases, with 6 bases left in between. As DNA, the CDR3 is TGTGCCAGCAGTTTGGGGTCCGAGCAGTACTTC. Translation gives CASSLGSEQYF.

To note about this clone: One end of the junction is discordant with germline, which a read error may explain. This sequence joins TRBV6-5 and TRBJ2-7, with D possibly matching TRBD2 (6 bases). Germline assignment: CDR1 MNHEY and CDR2 SVGAGI. The CDR3 spans 12 residues. CDR3 protein: CSSYGGSYEQYF. CDR3 bases: TGTTCCAGCTATGGGGGGTCCTACGAGCAGTACTTC.

The chain links TRBV6-1 to TRBJ2-5; TRBD1 agrees at 9 bases. This CDR3 comprises 15 residues. CDR1 is MNHNS, CDR2 SASEGT, per germline. With V trimmed by 6 bases and J by 4 bases, 9 bases remained unmatched. The CDR3 sequence is CASSRQQGAVETQYF. As DNA, the CDR3 is TGTGCCAGCAGCAGGCAACAGGGGGCAGTAGAGACCCAGTACTTC.

V gene TRBV7-2 combines with J gene TRBJ2-5; 8 positions match TRBD2. The CDR3 consists of 16 residues. CDR1 is SGHTA and CDR2 is FQGNSA in the germline V gene. V shed 4 bases and J 5 bases; nucleotides not matched to a gene: 12. The CDR3 DNA reads as TGTGCCAGCAGCTGTCCCAGCGGGAGTTCGTGTGAGACCCAGTACTTC. It encodes CASSCPSGSSCETQYF.

V and J are TRBV14 and TRBJ2-3; perhaps D is TRBD1 or TRBD2 (5 bases each). The germline gives CDR1 SGHDN, CDR2 FVKESK. The length of the CDR3 is 16 residues. Trimming removed 0 bases from V and 4 bases from J, with 14 bases in between. The CDR3 sequence: CASSQDRLGGADTQYF. The CDR3 bases are TGTGCCAGCAGCCAAGATCGTCTTGGGGGAGCAGATACGCAGTATTTT.

Remarks on this clone: Other DNA variants within this sample encode the same CDR3. V and J are TRBV12-5 and TRBJ1-2, with 8 nucleotides matching TRBD1. V lost 1 base to trimming and J lost 2 bases; unmatched junction nucleotides: 3. CDR1 is LGHNT and CDR2 is FRNRAP in the germline V gene. This CDR3 is 15 amino acids long. As DNA, the CDR3 is TGTGCTAGTGGTTTGGGGGACAGGCCAAACTATGGCTACACCTTC. Translated: CASGLGDRPNYGYTF.

The CDR3 coding sequence is TGTGCCAGCTCCTCTTCCGGGCCCCCGCCCTACGAGCAGTACTTC. Translation gives CASSSSGPPPYEQYF. The rearrangement joins TRBV21-1 to TRBJ2-7. TRBV21-1 is a pseudogene locus. The CDR3 extends over 15 amino acids.

This clone appeared a few times. V is TRBV27 and J is TRBJ1-5; D not resolved. This CDR3 is built from 15 residues. Germline CDR1 MNHEY, CDR2 SMNVEV (reference sequence). Trimming took off 2 bases at V and 0 bases at J, with 8 bases between the two ends. In DNA form, the CDR3 reads TGTGCCAGCAGTTTAATGGCAGATAGCAATCAGCCCCAGCATTTT. Translating gives CASSLMADSNQPQHF.

The gene calls are TRBV4-1 and TRBJ2-7; D may be TRBD1 (6 bases). The CDR3 consists of 15 residues. Germline V CDR1 and CDR2: MGHRA, YSYEKL. V lost 1 base, J lost 3 bases, and 13 bases lay in between. CDR3 region: CASSQAGAFVYEQYF. The CDR3 nucleotides are TGCGCCAGCAGCCAAGCAGGGGCATTCGTCTACGAGCAGTACTTC.

The chain is built from TRBV19 and TRBJ2-1, with 11 bases lining up with TRBD2. Unmatched junction bases numbered 5, after V lost 4 bases and J lost 6 bases. The CDR3 is 15 amino acids. Germline V lookup: CDR1 LNHDA, CDR2 SQIVND (reference sequence). CDR3 loop: CASSKPGLAVNEQFF. The CDR3 nucleotides read TGTGCCAGTAGTAAACCGGGACTAGCGGTCAATGAGCAGTTCTTC.

CDR3 residues: CSIRGEEDTGELFF. The CDR3 nucleotides read TGCAGCATTCGTGGGGAGGAGGACACCGGGGAGCTGTTTTTT. The rearrangement links TRBV29-1 to TRBJ2-2, with D maybe TRBD2 (6 bases). This CDR3 spans 14 amino acids. CDR1 is SQVTM, CDR2 ANQGSEA, per germline. V lost 8 bases and J 3 bases, leaving 16 bases between the germline ends.

V and J are TRBV11-2 and TRBJ2-2, with 9 bases aligning to TRBD2. Germline V gene lookup returns CDR1 SGHAT and CDR2 FQNNGV. V was pared by 3 bases and J by 4 bases, with 3 bases of the junction left unmatched. CDR3 size: 15 residues. The CDR3 bases are TGTGCCAGCAGCTTGTATAGCGGGAGCACCGGGGAGCTGTTTTTT. Protein product: CASSLYSGSTGELFF. Full variable domain (rest looked up from reference TRBV11-2 and TRBJ2-2): EAGVAQSPRYKIIEKRQSVAFWCNPISGHATLYWYQQILGQGPKLLIQFQNNGVVDDSQLPKDRFSAERLKGVDSTLKIQPAKLEDSAVYLCASSLYSGSTGELFFGEGSRLTVL.

The V gene is TRBV19, the J gene TRBJ2-3; a possible D gene is TRBD1 (6 bases). Trimming shortened V by 8 bases and J by 15 bases, and 27 bases separated the two germline ends. The CDR3 contains 14 residues. The germline CDR1 and CDR2 sequences are LNHDA and SQIVND (reference sequence). The CDR3 DNA follows: TGTGCCAGTGTTCGGGGACAAGACTCCGGGATTCCATATTTT. It yields the protein CASVRGQDSGIPYF.

The chain links TRBV7-8 to TRBJ2-7; 10 bases map to TRBD1. V was clipped by 5 bases and J by 5 bases; unmatched bases: 9. This CDR3 region has 15 residues. In germline, CDR1 is SGHVS, CDR2 FQNEAQ. The CDR3 spells CASSPRQGAPDEQYF. The DNA of the CDR3 is TGTGCCAGCAGCCCTAGACAGGGGGCCCCCGACGAGCAGTACTTC.

J is TRBJ2-1 and V is TRBV5-1; TRBD2 aligns across 8 bases. The trim removed 7 bases at V and 1 base at J, leaving 4 bases unmatched. The CDR3 runs 14 residues. CDR1 is SGHRS and CDR2 is YFSETQ in the germline V gene. The CDR3 sequence is CASDSGNSYNEQFF. DNA for the CDR3: TGCGCCAGCGATAGCGGGAATTCCTACAATGAGCAGTTCTTC.

The chain carries TRBV7-8 and TRBJ1-1, with 8 bases fitting TRBD1. This CDR3 region has 17 residues. The V gene's germline CDR1 is SGHVS and CDR2 FQNEAQ. The V segment lost 11 bases and the J segment 3 bases; nucleotides outside the gene matches: 20. CDR3 DNA sequence: TGTGCCTCCGCGCGAGGGACAGGATCCTTTCGGCACACTGAAGCTTTCTTT. The encoded protein is CASARGTGSFRHTEAFF. The variable domain in full, with the rest retrieved from reference TRBV7-8 and TRBJ1-1, is GAGVSQSPRYKVAKRGQDVALRCDPISGHVSLFWYQQALGQGPEFLTYFQNEAQLDKSGLPSDRFFAERPEGSVSTLKIQRTQQEDSAVYLCASARGTGSFRHTEAFFGQGTRLTVV.

The V gene is TRBV5-4, the J gene TRBJ2-3; TRBD2 matches at 8 bases. The germline gives CDR1 SGHNT, CDR2 YYREEE (reference sequence). The CDR3 runs to 16 residues. V lost 2 bases, J lost 7 bases, and 12 bases stayed unmatched. In DNA form, the CDR3 reads TGTGCCAGCAGCTTCCGGAGGGGACTAGTAGTCAATACGCAGTATTTT. It translates to CASSFRRGLVVNTQYF.

This clone was detected only once. The rearrangement joins TRBV7-3 to TRBJ2-1, with 10 bases matching TRBD1. The CDR3 sequence is 15 residues long. The V and J ends lost 4 bases and 7 bases, in that order; junction bases with no gene match: 7. Germline values: CDR1 SGHTA, CDR2 FQGTGA. CDR3 residues: CASSSRGTGDNEQFF. As DNA, the CDR3 is TGTGCCAGCAGCTCTCGTGGGACAGGGGATAATGAGCAGTTCTTC. Using reference TRBV7-3 and TRBJ2-1 for the parts outside the CDR3, the full variable domain is GAGVSQTPSNKVTEKGKYVELRCDPISGHTALYWYRQSLGQGPEFLIYFQGTGAADDSGLPNDRFFAVRPEGSVSTLKIQRTERGDSAVYLCASSSRGTGDNEQFFGPGTRLTVL.

This chain links TRBV4-1 with TRBJ1-1; 7 bases map to TRBD1. The CDR3 sequence is 15 residues long. Unmatched junction bases numbered 8, after V lost 4 bases and J lost 3 bases. The V gene's germline CDR1 is MGHRA and CDR2 YSYEKL. The CDR3: CASSPPGQRDTEAFF. The CDR3 DNA follows: TGCGCCAGCAGCCCCCCGGGACAGAGGGACACTGAAGCTTTCTTT.

The chain couples TRBV7-9 to TRBJ2-5; D possibly corresponds to TRBD1 (6 bases). Germline assignment: CDR1 SEHNR and CDR2 FQNEAQ (reference sequence). The length of the CDR3 is 14 residues. The germline V and J ends were trimmed by 6 bases and 1 base, with 12 bases remaining between them. This CDR3 is CASSFKGVQETQYF. CDR3 nucleotides: TGTGCCAGCAGTTTTAAGGGGGTCCAAGAGACCCAGTACTTC.

The V and J genes are TRBV6-5 and TRBJ2-2, with D unclear. Trimming shortened V by 4 bases and J by 1 base, and 7 bases separated the two germline ends. The CDR3 contains 14 residues. Germline assignment: CDR1 MNHEY and CDR2 SVGAGI. The CDR3: CASSSQMNTGELFF. CDR3 in DNA: TGTGCCAGCAGTTCCCAAATGAACACCGGGGAGCTGTTTTTT.

The genes are TRBV2 and TRBJ2-5, with 7 bases that match TRBD2. This CDR3 spans 15 amino acids. J was trimmed by 2 bases and V by 3 bases; bases with no gene match: 6. Germline V CDR1 and CDR2: SNHLY, FYNNEI. CDR3 in DNA: TGTGCCAGCAGTGAGGGAGGGACTCTGCAAGAGACCCAGTACTTC. Its protein is CASSEGGTLQETQYF.

The V gene is TRBV21-1, the J gene TRBJ2-7. TRBV21-1 is recorded as a pseudogene. This CDR3 contains 12 residues. The DNA for the CDR3 is TGTGCCAGCAGCAAACACGTCTACGAGCAGTACTTC. The encoded protein is CASSKHVYEQYF.

This chain links TRBV6-5 with TRBJ2-7; tentative D call: TRBD1 (6 bases). CDR3 length: 15 amino acids. In germline, CDR1 is MNHEY, CDR2 SVGAGI. V was clipped by 0 bases and J by 3 bases, with 12 bases between them. CDR3 in amino acids: CASSYSGGFNYEQYF. DNA for the CDR3: TGTGCCAGCAGTTACTCAGGGGGTTTTAACTACGAGCAGTACTTC.